The clone carrying this T cell receptor beta chain was picked up one time. This specimen belongs to a study of blood T cell repertoires in COVID-19. Overall study context: Italy, Spain and the United States were the sources of the convalescent and acute COVID-19 samples.

Original handling: Amplification from reference gene primers served as the basis for estimated nucleated cell counts. Clones were read by immunoSEQ multiplex PCR, and TCRdb kept only the in-frame ones, dropping some. That table supplies the V and J calls and clone size; D and trimming were determined from the DNA. The sample consists of approximately 42,000 clones, approximately 80% of them appearing once. Germline V gene sequence: CDR1 SGHDN, CDR2 FVKESK. The CDR3 is made up of 13 amino acids. The V end was cut by 2 bases, the J end by 1 base, with 5 bases between. Sequenced input: peripheral blood. The clonotype was recovered from a man older than 75 with acute or convalescent COVID-19. The chain combines TRBV14 with TRBJ1-2; D uncertain. CDR3 in DNA: TGTGCCAGCAGCCAACAGGTTAACTATGGCTACACCTTC. Protein: CASSQQVNYGYTF. Full variable domain (missing parts from reference TRBV14 and TRBJ1-2): EAGVTQFPSHSVIEKGQTVTLRCDPISGHDNLYWYRRVMGKEIKFLLHFVKESKQDESGMPNNRFLAERTGGTYSTLKVQPAELEDSGVYFCASSQQVNYGYTFGSGTRLTVV.